This T cell receptor beta chain was recovered during a study of blood T cells in healthy people across ages. Concerning this clonotype: Antigen specificity is unknown.

Study-level points and caveats: Donor CMV status was unknown, possibly confounding expanded clonotype changes.

Sample-barcoded 5' priming and a J-beta primer mix drove a second PCR of roughly 7 to 11 cycles. Every molecule of cDNA carried a tag from a template-switch adaptor with 12 random nucleotides. No fewer than 3 million CDR3-containing paired-end reads came from each sample. MiXCR was run by TCRdb on the 5' RACE reads, yielding one entry per CDR3 protein. The table has 1.8 million or so distinct CDR3 sequences, 39% seen once; the top ten hold more than 20%. The CDR3 spans 14 residues. It was around 9 milliliters of peripheral blood that were drawn from each donor. Sequenced input: blood. The sequence was collected from a human donor in good health. The chain joins TRBV21-1 to TRBJ2-5. The assigned J gene may be wrong: the sequence end matches TRBJ2-7 better. TRBV21-1 is classified as a pseudogene. CDR3 sequence reads: CASSTRTQSYEQYF. CDR3 bases: TGTGCCAGCAGCACGCGGACCCAATCCTACGAGCAGTACTTC.